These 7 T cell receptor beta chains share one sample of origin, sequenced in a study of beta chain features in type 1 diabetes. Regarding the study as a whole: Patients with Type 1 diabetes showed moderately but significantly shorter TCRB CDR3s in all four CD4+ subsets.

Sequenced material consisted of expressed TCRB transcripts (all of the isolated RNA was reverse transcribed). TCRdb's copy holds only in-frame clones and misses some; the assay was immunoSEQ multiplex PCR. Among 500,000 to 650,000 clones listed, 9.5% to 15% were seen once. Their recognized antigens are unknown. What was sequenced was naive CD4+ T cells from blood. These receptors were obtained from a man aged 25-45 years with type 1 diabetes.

This CDR3 is CASSPSGGGYEQYF. DNA for the CDR3: TGTGCCAGCTCACCCTCTGGCGGGGGCTACGAGCAGTACTTC. This rearrangement joins TRBV18 to TRBJ2-7; TRBD2 matches at 7 bases. This CDR3 contains 14 residues. Germline V gene lookup returns CDR1 KGHSH and CDR2 LQKENI. The trim removed 3 bases at V and 3 bases at J, leaving 5 bases unmatched.

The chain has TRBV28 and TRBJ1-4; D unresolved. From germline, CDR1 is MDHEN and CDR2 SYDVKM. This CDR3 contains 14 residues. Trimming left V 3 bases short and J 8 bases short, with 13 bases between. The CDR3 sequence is CASSFGVSGEKLFF. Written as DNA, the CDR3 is TGTGCCAGCAGTTTCGGGGTGTCGGGGGAAAAACTGTTTTTT.

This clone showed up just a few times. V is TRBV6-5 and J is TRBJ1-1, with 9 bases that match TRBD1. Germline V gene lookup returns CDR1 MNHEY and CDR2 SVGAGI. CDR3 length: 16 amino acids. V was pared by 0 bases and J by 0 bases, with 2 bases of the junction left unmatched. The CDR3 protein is CASSYSGTGMNTEAFF. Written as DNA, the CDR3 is TGTGCCAGCAGTTACTCCGGGACAGGGATGAACACTGAAGCTTTCTTT.

CDR3 DNA: TGTGCCAGCTCGCCCGCACGGACAGGGGTAGATACGCAGTATTTT. Residues: CASSPARTGVDTQYF. The J gene is TRBJ2-3, the V gene TRBV18; 9 bases are shared with TRBD1. This CDR3 has 15 amino acids. CDR1 KGHSH and CDR2 LQKENI come from the germline V gene. V gave up 6 bases and J gave up 5 bases; unmatched junction bases: 9.

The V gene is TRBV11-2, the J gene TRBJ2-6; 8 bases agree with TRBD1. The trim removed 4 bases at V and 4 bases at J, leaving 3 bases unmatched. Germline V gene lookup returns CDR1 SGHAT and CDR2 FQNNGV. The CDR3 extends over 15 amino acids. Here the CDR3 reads CASSSTGAGANVLTF. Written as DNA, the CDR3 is TGTGCCAGCAGCTCGACAGGGGCCGGGGCCAACGTCCTGACTTTC.

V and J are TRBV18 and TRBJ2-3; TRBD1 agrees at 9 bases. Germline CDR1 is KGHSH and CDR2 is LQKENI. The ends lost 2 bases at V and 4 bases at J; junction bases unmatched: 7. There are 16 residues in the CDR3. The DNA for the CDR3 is TGTGCCAGCTCACCAGATACAGGGGGCGAGGCAGATACGCAGTATTTT. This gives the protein CASSPDTGGEADTQYF.

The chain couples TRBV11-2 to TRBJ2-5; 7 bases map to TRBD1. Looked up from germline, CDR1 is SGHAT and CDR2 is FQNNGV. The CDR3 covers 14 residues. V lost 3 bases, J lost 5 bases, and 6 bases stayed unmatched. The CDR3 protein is CASSFIGTEETQYF. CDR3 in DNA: TGTGCCAGCAGCTTTATTGGGACAGAGGAGACCCAGTACTTC.